Sequencing of this T cell receptor beta chain was carried out in a study of T cell changes during pregnancy in multiple sclerosis. This clone appeared a few times. The protocol was immunoSEQ multiplex PCR, while the TCRdb copy is restricted to in-frame clones and leaves out a portion. Among about 47,000 clones listed, 70% to 90% were seen once. The CDR3 runs to 12 residues. Germline V gives CDR1 WSHSY, CDR2 SAAADI. V was shortened by 3 bases and J by 6 bases, with 8 bases between the two germline ends. This clonotype was obtained from a female donor with multiple sclerosis, enrolled in a pregnancy study. V usage is TRBV10-2 and J usage is TRBJ1-2; no firm D call. Here the sequenced sample was peripheral blood, taken in the first trimester of pregnancy. The DNA for the CDR3 is TGCGCCAGCAGTGAACGGGGAGATGGCTACACCTTC. It is translated as CASSERGDGYTF.